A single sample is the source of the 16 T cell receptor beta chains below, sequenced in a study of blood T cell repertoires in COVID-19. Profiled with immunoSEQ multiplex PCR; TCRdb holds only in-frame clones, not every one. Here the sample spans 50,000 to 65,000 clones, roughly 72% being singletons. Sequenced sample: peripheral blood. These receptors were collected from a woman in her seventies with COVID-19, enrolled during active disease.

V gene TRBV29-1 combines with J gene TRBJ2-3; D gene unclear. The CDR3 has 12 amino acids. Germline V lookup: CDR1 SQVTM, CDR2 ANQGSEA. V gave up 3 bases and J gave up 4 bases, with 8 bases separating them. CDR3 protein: CSVDGSSDTQYF. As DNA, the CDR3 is TGCAGCGTTGACGGGTCTTCAGATACGCAGTATTTT.

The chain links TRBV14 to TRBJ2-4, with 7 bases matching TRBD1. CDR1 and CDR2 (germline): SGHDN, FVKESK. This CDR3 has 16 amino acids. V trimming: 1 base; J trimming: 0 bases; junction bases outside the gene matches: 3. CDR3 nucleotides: TGTGCCAGCAGCCAAGGACAGGGTGCAGCCAAAAACATTCAGTACTTC. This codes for CASSQGQGAAKNIQYF.

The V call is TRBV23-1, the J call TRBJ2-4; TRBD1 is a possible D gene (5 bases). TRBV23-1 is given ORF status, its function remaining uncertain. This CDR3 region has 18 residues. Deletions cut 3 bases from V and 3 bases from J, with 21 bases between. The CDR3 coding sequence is TGCGCCAGCAGTCAGCCACTATTGCAGGGTAGGGACAAAAACATTCAGTACTTC. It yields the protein CASSQPLLQGRDKNIQYF.

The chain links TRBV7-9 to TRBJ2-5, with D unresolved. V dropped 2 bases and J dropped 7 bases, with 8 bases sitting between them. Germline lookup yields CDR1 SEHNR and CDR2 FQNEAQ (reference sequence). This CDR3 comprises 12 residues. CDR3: CASSLIVATQYF. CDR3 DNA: TGTGCCAGCAGCTTAATTGTAGCGACCCAGTACTTC.

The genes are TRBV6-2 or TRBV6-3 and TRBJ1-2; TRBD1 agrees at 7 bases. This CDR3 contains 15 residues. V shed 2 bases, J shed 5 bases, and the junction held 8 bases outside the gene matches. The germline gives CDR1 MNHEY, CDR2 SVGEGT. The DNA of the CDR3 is TGTGCCAGCAGTTACCCGGCAACAGGGGCGTATGGCTACACCTTC. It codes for CASSYPATGAYGYTF.

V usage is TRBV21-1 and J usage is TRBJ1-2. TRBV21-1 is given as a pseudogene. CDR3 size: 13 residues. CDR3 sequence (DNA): TGTGCCAGCAGAGGACTGAAACTTTGGGGCTACACCTTC. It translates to CASRGLKLWGYTF.

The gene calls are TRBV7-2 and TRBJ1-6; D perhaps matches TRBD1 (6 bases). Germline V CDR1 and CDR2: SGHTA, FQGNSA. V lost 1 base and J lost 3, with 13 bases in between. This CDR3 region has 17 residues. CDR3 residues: CASSLGPQGNYNSPLHF. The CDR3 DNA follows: TGTGCCAGCAGCTTAGGGCCTCAGGGGAACTATAATTCACCCCTCCACTTT.

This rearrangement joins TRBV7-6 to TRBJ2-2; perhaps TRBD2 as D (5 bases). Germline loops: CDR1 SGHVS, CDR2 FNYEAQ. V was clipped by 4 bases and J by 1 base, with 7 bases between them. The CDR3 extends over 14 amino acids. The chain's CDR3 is CASSSSQNTGELFF. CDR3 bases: TGTGCCAGCAGCTCTAGCCAGAACACCGGGGAGCTGTTTTTT.

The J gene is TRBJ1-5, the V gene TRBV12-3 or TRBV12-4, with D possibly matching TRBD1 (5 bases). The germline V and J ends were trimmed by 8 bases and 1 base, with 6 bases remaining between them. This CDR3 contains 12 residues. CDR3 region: CASGASNQPQHF. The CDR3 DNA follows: TGTGCCAGCGGGGCGAGCAATCAGCCCCAGCATTTT.

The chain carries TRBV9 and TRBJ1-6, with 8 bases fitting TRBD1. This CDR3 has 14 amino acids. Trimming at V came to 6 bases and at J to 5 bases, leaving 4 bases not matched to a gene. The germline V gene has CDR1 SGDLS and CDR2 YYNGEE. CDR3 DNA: TGTGCCAGCACCTCGGACAGGGATAATTCACCCCTCCACTTT. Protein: CASTSDRDNSPLHF.

The CDR3 nucleotides read TGTGCCAGCAGCCTAGGTGGAAACACCATATATTTT. This encodes CASSLGGNTIYF. The V and J genes are TRBV12-3 or TRBV12-4 and TRBJ1-3; D is unclear. The CDR3 sequence is 12 residues long. V was trimmed by 6 bases and J by 3 bases, leaving 6 bases between them.

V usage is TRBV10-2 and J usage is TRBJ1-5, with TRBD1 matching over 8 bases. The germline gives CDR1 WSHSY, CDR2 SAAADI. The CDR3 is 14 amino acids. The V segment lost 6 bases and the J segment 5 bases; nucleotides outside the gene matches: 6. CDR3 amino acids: CASRGQVLYQPQHF. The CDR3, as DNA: TGCGCCAGCAGGGGACAGGTTCTCTATCAGCCCCAGCATTTT.

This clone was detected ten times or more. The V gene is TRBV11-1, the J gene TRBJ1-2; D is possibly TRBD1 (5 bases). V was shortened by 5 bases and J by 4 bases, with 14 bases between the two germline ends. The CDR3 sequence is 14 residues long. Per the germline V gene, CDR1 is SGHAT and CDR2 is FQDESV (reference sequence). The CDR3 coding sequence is TGTGCCAGCAGCCTCGCGGGGGGTACCTATGGCTACACCTTC. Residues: CASSLAGGTYGYTF. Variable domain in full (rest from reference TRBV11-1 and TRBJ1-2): EAEVAQSPRYKITEKSQAVAFWCDPISGHATLYWYRQILGQGPELLVQFQDESVVDDSQLPKDRFSAERLKGVDSTLKIQPAELGDSAMYLCASSLAGGTYGYTFGSGTRLTVV.

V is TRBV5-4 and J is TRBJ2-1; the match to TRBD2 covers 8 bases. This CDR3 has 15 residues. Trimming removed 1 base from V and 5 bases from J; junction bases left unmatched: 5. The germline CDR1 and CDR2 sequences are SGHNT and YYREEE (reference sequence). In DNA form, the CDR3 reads TGTGCCAGCAGCTTGATAGCGGGGAAAAACAATGAGCAGTTCTTC. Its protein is CASSLIAGKNNEQFF. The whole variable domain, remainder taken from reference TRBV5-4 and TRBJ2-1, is ETGVTQSPTHLIKTRGQQVTLRCSSQSGHNTVSWYQQALGQGPQFIFQYYREEENGRGNFPPRFSGLQFPNYSSELNVNALELDDSALYLCASSLIAGKNNEQFFGPGTRLTVL.

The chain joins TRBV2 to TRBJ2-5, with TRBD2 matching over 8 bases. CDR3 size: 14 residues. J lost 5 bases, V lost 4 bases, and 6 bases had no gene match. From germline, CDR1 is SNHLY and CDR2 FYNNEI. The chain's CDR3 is CASSVAGGSETQYF. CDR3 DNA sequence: TGTGCCAGCAGTGTCGCGGGGGGCTCGGAGACCCAGTACTTC.

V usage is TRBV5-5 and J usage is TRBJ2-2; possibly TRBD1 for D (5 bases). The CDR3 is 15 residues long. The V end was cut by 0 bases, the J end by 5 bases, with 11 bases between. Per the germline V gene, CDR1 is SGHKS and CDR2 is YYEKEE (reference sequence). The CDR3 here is CASSLGTTRTGELFF. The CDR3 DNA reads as TGTGCCAGCAGCTTGGGGACAACAAGGACCGGGGAGCTGTTTTTT.